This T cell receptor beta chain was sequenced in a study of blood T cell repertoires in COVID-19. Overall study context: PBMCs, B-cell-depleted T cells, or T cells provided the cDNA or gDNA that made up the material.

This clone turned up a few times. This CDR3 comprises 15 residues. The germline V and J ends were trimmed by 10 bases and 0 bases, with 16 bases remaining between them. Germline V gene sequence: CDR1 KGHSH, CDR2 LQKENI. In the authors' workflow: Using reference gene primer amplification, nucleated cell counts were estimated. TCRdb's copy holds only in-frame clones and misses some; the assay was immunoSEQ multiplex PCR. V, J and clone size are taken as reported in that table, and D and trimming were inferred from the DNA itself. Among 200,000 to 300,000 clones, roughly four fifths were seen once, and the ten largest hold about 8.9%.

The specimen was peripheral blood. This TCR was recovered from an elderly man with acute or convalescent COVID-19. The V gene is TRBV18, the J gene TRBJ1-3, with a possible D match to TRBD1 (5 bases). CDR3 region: CATATIGGSGNTIYF. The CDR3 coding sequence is TGTGCCACCGCCACCATCGGGGGCTCTGGAAACACCATATATTTT.